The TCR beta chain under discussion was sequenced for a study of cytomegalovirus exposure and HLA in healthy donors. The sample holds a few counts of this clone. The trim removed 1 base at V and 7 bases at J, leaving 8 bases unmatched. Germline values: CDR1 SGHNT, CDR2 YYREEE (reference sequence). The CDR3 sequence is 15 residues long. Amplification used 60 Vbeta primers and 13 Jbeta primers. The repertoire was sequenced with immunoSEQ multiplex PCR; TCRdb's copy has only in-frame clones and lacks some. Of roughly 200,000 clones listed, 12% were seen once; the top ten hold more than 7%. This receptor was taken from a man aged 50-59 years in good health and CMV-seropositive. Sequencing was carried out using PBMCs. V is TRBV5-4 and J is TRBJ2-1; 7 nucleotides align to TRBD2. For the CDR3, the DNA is TGTGCCAGCAGCTTGAGCGGGATCCTTCGAAATGAGCAGTTCTTC. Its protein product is CASSLSGILRNEQFF.